In this sample, the clone carrying this T cell receptor (beta chain) turned up a few times. The antigen remains unidentified. This entry belongs to a study of cytomegalovirus exposure and HLA in healthy donors. Study conclusions and caveats: Later work associated 16,951 TCR beta sequences with HLA alleles at 0.05 false discovery rate. Immune exposure information available was restricted to CMV serostatus.

The CDR3 is 13 amino acids. After removal of 9 bases from V and 8 bases from J, the junction contained 3 bases not matched to a gene. CDR1 and CDR2 (germline): KGHSH, LQKENI. The primer mix had 60 Vbeta and 13 Jbeta primers. TCRdb's table, derived via immunoSEQ multiplex PCR, lists solely in-frame clones and lacks some. The repertoire has about 160,000 clones, around four fifths of them found once; the top ten carry around 1.3%. Sequenced sample: PBMCs. This TCR came from a boy aged 2 to 10 in good health and CMV-seronegative. The chain employs TRBV18 and TRBJ1-6, with 11 bases that match TRBD1. The CDR3 coding sequence is TGTGCCAGTACGGGACAGGGGGATTCACCCCTCCACTTT. It translates to CASTGQGDSPLHF. The full variable domain, in which reference TRBV18 and TRBJ1-6 provide the parts outside the CDR3, is NAGVMQNPRHLVRRRGQEARLRCSPMKGHSHVYWYRQLPEEGLKFMVYLQKENIIDESGMPKERFSAEFPKEGPSILRIQQVVRGDSAAYFCASTGQGDSPLHFGNGTRLTVT.